These 10 T cell receptor beta chains share one sample of origin, sequenced in a study of T cells in placental villitis. Study outcomes and limitations: Villitis of unknown etiology placentae had higher clonality than controls, median about 0.05 versus 0.006.

The immunoSEQ assay was v4. The method was immunoSEQ multiplex PCR; TCRdb's version includes in-frame clones alone and lacks a portion of them. This table has about 1,500 clones, around 76% appearing once. Their antigens are not known. The sample was placental tissue containing maternal and fetal cells. These receptors were collected from a human patient with villitis of unknown etiology; the placental T cells may come from both mother and fetus.

This chain uses TRBV28 with TRBJ1-2; D remains unclear. CDR3 size: 14 residues. Deletions cut 7 bases from V and 1 base from J, with 13 bases between. Per the germline V gene, CDR1 is MDHEN and CDR2 is SYDVKM. As DNA, the CDR3 is TGTGCCAGCATCTGGGCTAACTATAACTATGGCTACACCTTC. This encodes CASIWANYNYGYTF.

The V gene is TRBV4-1, the J gene TRBJ2-7, with 9 bases fitting TRBD2. V lost 2 bases and J lost 3; bases outside the gene matches: 8. Per germline, CDR1 MGHRA and CDR2 YSYEKL. The CDR3 loop spans 16 amino acids. Here the CDR3 reads CASSQLSLAGFYEQYF. As DNA, the CDR3 is TGCGCCAGCAGCCAATTATCACTAGCGGGTTTCTACGAGCAGTACTTC.

CDR3 bases: TGCGCCAGCAGCTTGGGCGGTGCTAACACCGGGGAGCTGTTTTTT. This encodes CASSLGGANTGELFF. The rearrangement links TRBV5-1 to TRBJ2-2; no clear D. The CDR3 has 15 residues. The germline CDR1 and CDR2 sequences are SGHRS and YFSETQ. The V gene lost 0 bases and the J gene lost 2 bases, with 8 bases spanning the gap.

This clone was observed a few times. J is TRBJ2-1 and V is TRBV29-1; no definite D call. Germline values: CDR1 SQVTM, CDR2 ANQGSEA. The germline V and J ends were trimmed by 4 bases and 4 bases, with 8 bases remaining between them. This CDR3 contains 12 residues. The CDR3 region is CSVARQYNEQFF. CDR3 sequence (DNA): TGCAGCGTTGCCAGGCAGTACAATGAGCAGTTCTTC.

The CDR3 DNA reads TGTGCCAGCAGTTTGAAGTACGAGCAGTACTTC. Its translation is CASSLKYEQYF. V is TRBV28 and J is TRBJ2-7; unclear D gene. The CDR3 sequence is 11 residues long. V gave up 3 bases and J gave up 4 bases, with 4 bases separating them. Germline assignment: CDR1 MDHEN and CDR2 SYDVKM.

This chain connects TRBV19 to TRBJ2-6; D is uncertain. Germline V gives CDR1 LNHDA, CDR2 SQIVND (reference sequence). This CDR3 has 11 residues. The germline V and J ends were trimmed by 0 bases and 11 bases, with 2 bases remaining between them. CDR3 sequence (DNA): TGTGCCAGTAGTATAGACTACGTCCTGACTTTC. Translation gives CASSIDYVLTF.

The chain links TRBV27 to TRBJ1-4; tentative D call: TRBD1 (6 bases). The ends were cut back, 6 bases at V and 10 bases at J, with 12 bases in the middle. The CDR3 contains 12 residues. CDR1 MNHEY and CDR2 SMNVEV come from the germline V gene (reference sequence). The CDR3 loop is CASSLRGSKLFF. The CDR3 DNA follows: TGTGCCAGCAGCCTTAGGGGGTCAAAACTGTTTTTT.

The chain employs TRBV6-5 and TRBJ2-4; no firm D call. Germline lookup yields CDR1 MNHEY and CDR2 SVGAGI. The CDR3 is 11 residues long. V was pared by 10 bases and J by 2 bases, with 6 bases between. CDR3 DNA sequence: TGTGCCACCATGACCAAAAACATTCAGTACTTC. It is translated as CATMTKNIQYF.

The chain carries TRBV19 and TRBJ2-7, with D perhaps being TRBD1 or TRBD2 (5 bases each). The CDR3 totals 14 residues. With 2 bases removed from V and 6 bases from J, the gap between germline ends came to 14 bases. Germline V gene sequence: CDR1 LNHDA, CDR2 SQIVND (reference sequence). This chain's CDR3 is CASSIILGVSEQYF. In DNA, the CDR3 is TGTGCCAGTAGTATAATCTTGGGGGTCTCCGAGCAGTACTTC.

CDR3 sequence reads: CASGLVLGTGGTEAFF. The CDR3 DNA follows: TGTGCTAGTGGTTTGGTACTAGGGACAGGGGGCACTGAAGCTTTCTTT. The chain uses TRBV12-5 and TRBJ1-1, with 11 bases lining up with TRBD1. Per germline, CDR1 LGHNT and CDR2 FRNRAP. The J segment lost 4 bases and the V segment lost 0 bases, leaving 4 bases of the junction unmatched. The CDR3 loop spans 16 amino acids.